These 28 T cell receptor beta chains originate from one sample sequenced in a study of vaccination and CD4 T cells after COVID-19. These receptors lack a known antigen. Time point: late sampling 161 to 241 days after vaccination in a few convalescent patients. Treatment noted: roughly 11-day PBMC culture with coronavirus spike peptide pools or control peptides (ViraFEST assay). The Oncomine TCR Beta short-read assay was what sequenced the DNA obtained from cultured CD4+ T cells. Each CDR3 protein gets one entry after TCRdb re-called the PCR reads with MiXCR. This table holds around 18,000 distinct CDR3 sequences, approximately 44% found once. The specimen was CD4+ T cells from blood, cultured in vitro, collected about 7 months after SARS-CoV-2 vaccination. These receptors were taken from a human donor who had recovered from COVID-19.

The gene calls are TRBV20-1 and TRBJ1-1; D is ambiguous. CDR1 is DFQATT, CDR2 SNEGSKA, per germline (reference sequence). Between the trimmed V and J ends, which lost 6 bases and 3 bases, there was a span of 14 bases. The CDR3 totals 13 residues. CDR3 residues: CSAPRVGDTEAFF. The CDR3 DNA sequence: TGCAGTGCCCCGAGGGTTGGGGACACTGAAGCTTTCTTT.

The rearrangement links TRBV2 to TRBJ1-5; D may be TRBD1 (5 bases). Trimming left V 4 bases short and J 6 bases short, with 13 bases between. Germline CDR1 is SNHLY and CDR2 is FYNNEI. The CDR3 is 14 residues long. The CDR3 nucleotides are TGTGCCAGCAGTGCGGCAGGGATGGGTCAGCCCCAGCATTTT. Its protein is CASSAAGMGQPQHF.

The CDR3 nucleotides read TGTGCCAGCAGTGAGGCAGGGCCCTACGAGCAGTACTTC. Its translation is CASSEAGPYEQYF. The chain recombines TRBV6-1 with TRBJ2-7; possible D gene TRBD1, 5 bases. V lost 3 bases to trimming and J lost 2 bases, with 8 bases between them. The germline gives CDR1 MNHNS, CDR2 SASEGT. The CDR3 loop spans 13 amino acids.

There are a few counts of this clonotype. The V and J genes are TRBV28 and TRBJ1-6; maybe TRBD1 (5 bases). Per germline, CDR1 MDHEN and CDR2 SYDVKM. Trimming left V 3 bases short and J 5 bases short, with 8 bases between. This CDR3 has 14 residues. The CDR3 sequence is CASSLQGHNSPLHF. In nucleotides, the CDR3 is TGTGCCAGCAGTTTGCAGGGCCATAATTCACCCCTCCACTTT. Full variable domain (missing parts from reference TRBV28 and TRBJ1-6): DVKVTQSSRYLVKRTGEKVFLECVQDMDHENMFWYRQDPGLGLRLIYFSYDVKMKEKGDIPEGYSVSREKKERFSLILESASTNQTSMYLCASSLQGHNSPLHFGNGTRLTVT.

This clonotype was observed a handful of times. The chain has TRBV6-1 and TRBJ2-7; the D gene is possibly TRBD1 (7 bases). The V gene's germline CDR1 is MNHNS and CDR2 SASEGT. Trimming took off 8 bases at V and 3 bases at J, with 17 bases between the two ends. The CDR3 runs 14 residues. The CDR3 is CASGGTAPIYEQYF. The CDR3 region has the DNA TGTGCCAGCGGGGGGACAGCTCCCATCTACGAGCAGTACTTC.

The table lists this clonotype with a few counts. The chain recombines TRBV11-3 with TRBJ2-1, with a weak D call TRBD2 (5 bases). V lost 1 base and J lost 10, with 20 bases in between. CDR1 is SGHNT, CDR2 YENEEA, per germline. The CDR3 is 16 amino acids. CDR3 protein: CASSLADRVAGGEQFF. The CDR3 bases are TGTGCCAGCAGCTTAGCGGATCGAGTGGCAGGCGGGGAGCAGTTCTTC.

The chain carries TRBV7-9 and TRBJ1-1; D is perhaps TRBD1 (5 bases). Per the germline V gene, CDR1 is SEHNR and CDR2 is FQNEAQ (reference sequence). The germline V and J ends were trimmed by 3 bases and 6 bases, with 17 bases remaining between them. The CDR3 spans 15 residues. DNA for the CDR3: TGTGCCAGCAGCTTTTTGGCGCAGGGCTTATCTGAAGCTTTCTTT. Translating gives CASSFLAQGLSEAFF.

This clonotype occurred once. V usage is TRBV20-1 and J usage is TRBJ1-4; D gene ambiguous. The CDR3 runs to 14 residues. Trimming removed 0 bases from V and 7 bases from J, with 12 bases in between. The germline V gene encodes CDR1 DFQATT and CDR2 SNEGSKA (reference sequence). The CDR3 nucleotides are TGCAGTGCTAGAGACGGGGTTTTGGGTGAAAAACTGTTTTTT. Its translation: CSARDGVLGEKLFF.

The J gene is TRBJ2-2, the V gene TRBV27; maybe TRBD2 (6 bases). V was trimmed by 4 bases and J by 3 bases, leaving 15 bases between them. From germline, CDR1 is MNHEY and CDR2 SMNVEV (reference sequence). The CDR3 has 16 residues. CDR3 in amino acids: CASSYYAGRDTGELFF. DNA of the CDR3: TGTGCCAGCAGTTATTACGCGGGAAGGGACACCGGGGAGCTGTTTTTT.

The chain employs TRBV20-1 and TRBJ2-7, with D uncertain. Trimming stripped 3 bases from V and 3 bases from J, with 9 bases between. The CDR3 sequence is 12 residues long. The germline V gene encodes CDR1 DFQATT and CDR2 SNEGSKA (reference sequence). The CDR3 DNA sequence: TGCAGTGCTAGCCGGACCAACTACGAGCAGTACTTC. Protein sequence: CSASRTNYEQYF.

The CDR3 is CASSLARQGLGVHEQYF. CDR3 nucleotide sequence: TGTGCCAGCAGCTTAGCTCGACAGGGCCTTGGGGTTCACGAGCAGTACTTC. The rearrangement links TRBV7-8 to TRBJ2-7; TRBD1 aligns across 7 bases. Germline trimming cut 0 bases from V and 5 bases from J; bases unmatched to any gene: 13. CDR3 length: 17 residues. The germline CDR1 and CDR2 sequences are SGHVS and FQNEAQ.

This rearrangement joins TRBV6-1 to TRBJ2-1; the D gene is possibly TRBD2 (5 bases). The CDR3 runs to 14 residues. CDR1 is MNHNS, CDR2 SASEGT, per germline. Trimming left V 11 bases short and J 0 bases short, with 14 bases between. CDR3 nucleotide sequence: TGTGCCCTGGTCCTAGGGAGCTCCTACAATGAGCAGTTCTTC. Amino acid sequence: CALVLGSSYNEQFF.

About this clonotype: One end of the junction does not line up with germline, which may come from a read error. The rearrangement uses TRBV15 and TRBJ1-2; tentatively, D is TRBD1 (6 bases). Germline loops: CDR1 LNHNV, CDR2 YYDKDF (reference sequence). This CDR3 has 12 residues. This CDR3 is CATSRGLLGHEF. CDR3 nucleotides: TGTGCCACCAGCAGAGGTCTCCTGGGACACGAATTC.

This rearrangement joins TRBV7-2 to TRBJ1-1; D unresolved. The germline CDR1 and CDR2 sequences are SGHTA and FQGNSA. The CDR3 spans 13 residues. V was cut by 1 base and J by 1 base, with 4 bases left in between. CDR3 residues: CASSLDRNTEAFF. The DNA for the CDR3 is TGTGCCAGCAGCTTAGACAGGAACACTGAAGCTTTCTTT.

This clonotype was found a few times. This chain uses TRBV20-1 with TRBJ2-2, with D possibly TRBD2 on 5 matching bases. Germline-derived CDR1 and CDR2 are DFQATT and SNEGSKA (reference sequence). This CDR3 comprises 16 residues. Trimming shortened V by 0 bases and J by 4 bases, and 15 bases separated the two germline ends. This CDR3 reads CSARDRVRGGTGELFF. CDR3 nucleotide sequence: TGCAGTGCTAGAGATAGGGTCCGGGGTGGCACCGGGGAGCTGTTTTTT.

V gene TRBV21-1 combines with J gene TRBJ2-1; the table's TRBD2 call for D was not verified on the DNA. TRBV21-1 is recorded as a pseudogene. This CDR3 has 12 amino acids. CDR3 sequence: CAISQRESEQFF. CDR3 in DNA: TGTGCCATCTCACAGCGGGAGAGCGAGCAGTTCTTC.

This clonotype was seen more than once but under ten times. The chain's CDR3 is CSASRTDTQYF. Here the CDR3 DNA reads TGCAGTGCCTCCCGCACAGATACGCAGTATTTT. The chain combines TRBV20-1 with TRBJ2-3; D not certain. Trimming removed 6 bases from V and 1 base from J, with 5 bases in between. The CDR3 has 11 amino acids. The V gene's germline CDR1 is DFQATT and CDR2 SNEGSKA (reference sequence).

The chain joins TRBV6-2 or TRBV6-3 to TRBJ2-1; the match to TRBD2 covers 10 bases. The V gene's germline CDR1 is MNHEY and CDR2 SVGEGT. V lost 7 bases and J lost 3; bases outside the gene matches: 3. This CDR3 has 14 amino acids. CDR3 in amino acids: CASNLAGVYNEQFF. CDR3 coding DNA: TGTGCCAGCAACCTAGCGGGGGTCTACAATGAGCAGTTCTTC.

V is TRBV11-3 and J is TRBJ1-6; no definite D call. Trimming took 4 bases from V and 6 from J, leaving 10 bases between them. The CDR3 length is 14 residues. CDR1 is SGHNT, CDR2 YENEEA, per germline. CDR3 protein: CASSSPSSNSPLHF. CDR3 nucleotides: TGTGCCAGCAGCTCACCTTCCAGTAATTCACCCCTCCACTTT.

The chain has TRBV20-1 and TRBJ2-5; D is possibly TRBD1 (6 bases). CDR3 length: 14 residues. Trimming shortened V by 1 base and J by 5 bases, and 14 bases separated the two germline ends. Per germline, CDR1 DFQATT and CDR2 SNEGSKA (reference sequence). The DNA of the CDR3 is TGCAGTGCTAGAGGGCAGGGGCTAGCCGAGACCCAGTACTTC. It encodes CSARGQGLAETQYF.

The CDR3 DNA follows: TGCAGTGCTAGTGCTAGCGGGAACACCGGGGAGCTGTTTTTT. Translating it yields CSASASGNTGELFF. The chain joins TRBV20-1 to TRBJ2-2; 7 positions match TRBD2. J was trimmed by 1 base and V by 3 bases; bases with no gene match: 2. The CDR3 runs 14 residues. The germline V gene encodes CDR1 DFQATT and CDR2 SNEGSKA (reference sequence).

The rearrangement links TRBV4-1 to TRBJ1-2; 11 bases line up with TRBD1. The germline CDR1 and CDR2 sequences are MGHRA and YSYEKL. The V and J ends lost 4 bases and 8 bases, in that order; junction bases with no gene match: 6. This CDR3 region has 14 residues. The DNA for the CDR3 is TGCGCCAGCAGCCGTGGACAGGGGGCCTTCGGCTACACCTTC. Amino acids: CASSRGQGAFGYTF.

This clonotype was picked up a small number of times. The chain uses TRBV6-2 or TRBV6-3 and TRBJ2-5, with D possibly TRBD2 on 5 matching bases. Between the trimmed V and J ends, which lost 8 bases and 1 base, there was a span of 11 bases. The CDR3 covers 13 residues. In germline, CDR1 is MNHEY, CDR2 SVGEGT. The CDR3 loop is CASFGIFQETQYF. The DNA of the CDR3 is TGTGCCAGCTTCGGGATTTTCCAAGAGACCCAGTACTTC.

This clonotype has only a few counts. The chain recombines TRBV4-2 with TRBJ1-1, with 10 bases matching TRBD1. V trimming: 4 bases; J trimming: 2 bases; junction bases outside the gene matches: 7. This CDR3 has 16 amino acids. Per germline, CDR1 LGHNA and CDR2 YNFKEQ. CDR3 region: CASSPKDRGSNTEAFF. In DNA form, the CDR3 reads TGTGCCAGCAGCCCTAAGGACAGGGGGTCCAACACTGAAGCTTTCTTT.

This chain connects TRBV20-1 to TRBJ1-1; TRBD1 agrees at 10 bases. CDR1 is DFQATT, CDR2 SNEGSKA, per germline (reference sequence). V was clipped by 6 bases and J by 4 bases; unmatched bases: 11. This CDR3 spans 15 amino acids. The CDR3 DNA reads as TGCAGTGCCCGGAGTGGGACAGGGGAGGGCACTGAAGCTTTCTTT. Translating it yields CSARSGTGEGTEAFF.

The V gene is TRBV2, the J gene TRBJ1-2; 11 positions agree with TRBD1. This CDR3 is 12 amino acids long. The germline CDR1 and CDR2 sequences are SNHLY and FYNNEI. Trimming at V came to 8 bases and at J to 8 bases, leaving 4 bases not matched to a gene. CDR3 protein: CASGQGAVGYTF. The CDR3 DNA sequence: TGTGCCAGCGGACAGGGGGCCGTGGGCTACACCTTC.

In its sample, this clonotype was seen a few times. The chain uses TRBV6-1 and TRBJ2-1, with D hard to call. Germline CDR1 reads MNHNS; CDR2 reads SASEGT. The V and J ends lost 5 bases and 0 bases respectively, with 11 bases between them. The CDR3 contains 15 residues. The DNA of the CDR3 is TGTGCCAGCAGTCACACTGTTAGCTCCTACAATGAGCAGTTCTTC. The encoded protein is CASSHTVSSYNEQFF.

The chain has TRBV7-9 and TRBJ2-1, with 14 nucleotides matching TRBD2. The V segment lost 4 bases and the J segment 0 bases; nucleotides outside the gene matches: 8. CDR1 is SEHNR, CDR2 FQNEAQ, per germline (reference sequence). The CDR3 sequence is 19 residues long. CDR3 region: CASSSSGTSGGNSYNEQFF. CDR3 coding DNA: TGTGCCAGCAGCTCGAGCGGGACTAGCGGGGGAAACTCCTACAATGAGCAGTTCTTC.